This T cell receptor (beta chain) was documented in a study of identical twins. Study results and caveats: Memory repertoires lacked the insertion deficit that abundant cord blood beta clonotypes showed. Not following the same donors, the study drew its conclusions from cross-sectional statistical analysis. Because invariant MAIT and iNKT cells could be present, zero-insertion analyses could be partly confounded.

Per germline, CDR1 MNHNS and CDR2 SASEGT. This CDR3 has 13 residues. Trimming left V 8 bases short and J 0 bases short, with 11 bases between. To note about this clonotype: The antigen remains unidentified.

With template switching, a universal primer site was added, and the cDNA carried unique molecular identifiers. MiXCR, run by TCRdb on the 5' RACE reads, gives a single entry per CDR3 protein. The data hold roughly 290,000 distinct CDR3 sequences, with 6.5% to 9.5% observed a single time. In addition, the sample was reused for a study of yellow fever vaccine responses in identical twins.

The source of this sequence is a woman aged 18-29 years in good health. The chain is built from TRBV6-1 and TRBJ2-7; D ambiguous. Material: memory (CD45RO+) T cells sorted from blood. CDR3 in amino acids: CASSRVDSYEQYF. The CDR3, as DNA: TGTGCCAGCTCTCGGGTGGACTCCTACGAGCAGTACTTC.